This T cell receptor beta chain was observed in a study of early T cells in non-severe SARS-CoV-2 infection. Looking at the study overall: It was bulk RNA from unsorted whole blood that was sequenced, and the chains were unpaired.

The CDR3 is 15 residues long. V dropped 0 bases and J dropped 0 bases, with 3 bases sitting between them. The germline V gene encodes CDR1 SEHNR and CDR2 FQNEAQ (reference sequence). Unique molecular identifiers were attached to individual cDNA molecules. MiXCR, run by TCRdb on the 5' RACE reads, gives a single entry per CDR3 protein. The sample records about 100,000 distinct CDR3 sequences, 11% being singletons. This clonotype was counted only a few times. Its cognate antigen is unknown. Study-wide points: Sequences matched to VDJdb favored anti-spike CD8 responses, while private and CD4 specificities were missed.

Source material: whole blood. This TCR was sampled from an adult who was a healthcare worker with PCR-confirmed SARS-CoV-2 infection or an uninfected control (not recorded which). This sequence joins TRBV7-9 and TRBJ2-6, with D unresolved. CDR3 bases: TGTGCCAGCAGCTTAGCTGCCTCTGGGGCCAACGTCCTGACTTTC. The encoded protein is CASSLAASGANVLTF.